The 15 T cell receptor beta chains below all came from one sample that was sequenced in a study of cytomegalovirus exposure and HLA in healthy donors. The PCR employed 60 Vbeta primers together with 13 Jbeta primers. Data came from immunoSEQ multiplex PCR; TCRdb stores just in-frame clones and leaves some out. This sample has 150,000 to 250,000 clones, with 82% found just once. Specimen: PBMCs. The receptors were sampled from a woman between 50 and 59 years old in good health and CMV-seropositive.

This rearrangement joins TRBV11-2 to TRBJ1-5; a weak D match, TRBD1 (5 bases). This CDR3 has 15 residues. V was pared by 5 bases and J by 0 bases, with 11 bases between. Per the germline V gene, CDR1 is SGHAT and CDR2 is FQNNGV. The CDR3 nucleotides are TGTGCCAGCAGCCGCGGGGGAGGTAGCAATCAGCCCCAGCATTTT. It translates to CASSRGGGSNQPQHF.

The chain employs TRBV6-6 and TRBJ2-1, with TRBD2 identical over 13 bases. V shed 5 bases, J shed 7 bases, and the junction held 5 bases outside the gene matches. The germline V gene has CDR1 MNHNY and CDR2 SVGAGI (reference sequence). The CDR3 consists of 15 residues. The CDR3 sequence: CASSPLAGGVNEQFF. CDR3 nucleotide sequence: TGTGCCAGCAGTCCACTAGCGGGGGGGGTGAATGAGCAGTTCTTC.

The chain has TRBV19 and TRBJ2-3; a weak D match, TRBD2 (6 bases). Per the germline V gene, CDR1 is LNHDA and CDR2 is SQIVND (reference sequence). The CDR3 has 14 amino acids. V was trimmed by 5 bases and J by 10 bases, leaving 19 bases between them. CDR3 in DNA: TGTGCCAGTAGTGGCACGGGAGCGAGCGGTGCGCAGTATTTT. It codes for CASSGTGASGAQYF.

The genes are TRBV2 and TRBJ2-3, with a tentative D call TRBD2 (6 bases). CDR1 and CDR2 (germline): SNHLY, FYNNEI. This CDR3 is built from 14 residues. V was clipped by 5 bases and J by 0 bases, with 9 bases between them. CDR3: CASSSGPSTDTQYF. In DNA, the CDR3 is TGTGCCAGCAGTAGCGGGCCCAGCACAGATACGCAGTATTTT.

This clone has only one observation. The V and J genes are TRBV28 and TRBJ2-7, with 11 positions matching TRBD2. Germline values: CDR1 MDHEN, CDR2 SYDVKM. The CDR3 is 15 amino acids. V lost 5 bases to trimming and J lost 2 bases; unmatched junction nucleotides: 5. DNA for the CDR3: TGTGCCAGCAGTCCTTTAGCGGGGGGGACCTACGAGCAGTACTTC. This gives the protein CASSPLAGGTYEQYF.

V is TRBV29-1 and J is TRBJ1-1; D is undetermined. Looked up from germline, CDR1 is SQVTM and CDR2 is ANQGSEA. The germline V and J ends were trimmed by 6 bases and 0 bases, with 14 bases remaining between them. The CDR3 has 14 amino acids. CDR3 region: CSVVGWEMNTEAFF. As DNA, the CDR3 is TGCAGCGTGGTCGGGTGGGAGATGAACACTGAAGCTTTCTTT.

This clone was counted a few times. V is TRBV19 and J is TRBJ1-2; TRBD1 is a possible D gene (5 bases). Trimming left V 5 bases short and J 2 bases short, with 12 bases between. The germline V gene has CDR1 LNHDA and CDR2 SQIVND (reference sequence). This CDR3 comprises 14 residues. DNA for the CDR3: TGTGCCAGTAGTCTCATCGGGGGGAACTATGGCTACACCTTC. It encodes CASSLIGGNYGYTF.

The chain employs TRBV9 and TRBJ2-2; 10 nucleotides agree with TRBD1. Germline V gene sequence: CDR1 SGDLS, CDR2 YYNGEE. The ends lost 4 bases at V and 6 bases at J; junction bases unmatched: 9. This CDR3 region has 16 residues. The CDR3 sequence is CASSPGGQGLAGELFF. The CDR3 bases are TGTGCCAGCAGCCCTGGGGGACAGGGGTTGGCCGGGGAGCTGTTTTTT. The complete variable domain, with remaining parts taken from reference TRBV9 and TRBJ2-2, reads DSGVTQTPKHLITATGQRVTLRCSPRSGDLSVYWYQQSLDQGLQFLIQYYNGEERAKGNILERFSAQQFPDLHSELNLSSLELGDSALYFCASSPGGQGLAGELFFGEGSRLTVL.

This clone was found a few times. The gene calls are TRBV5-1 and TRBJ1-2; weak D call: TRBD1 (6 bases). The CDR3 has 16 amino acids. From germline, CDR1 is SGHRS and CDR2 YFSETQ. V gave up 0 bases and J gave up 1 base, with 13 bases separating them. The CDR3 loop is CASSLDGQPHNYGYTF. As DNA, the CDR3 is TGCGCCAGCAGCTTGGATGGACAGCCTCATAACTATGGCTACACCTTC.

This clone was detected once. The chain links TRBV4-1 to TRBJ2-1, with 7 nucleotides matching TRBD1. The junction had 8 bases not matched to a gene; V was cut back by 1 base and J by 2 bases. This CDR3 has 17 residues. Germline CDR1 reads MGHRA; CDR2 reads YSYEKL. CDR3 region: CASSQGYGQAPYNEQFF. The CDR3 nucleotides read TGCGCCAGCAGCCAAGGTTACGGACAGGCCCCCTACAATGAGCAGTTCTTC.

This CDR3 reads CASKGQGGEEPQHF. The CDR3, as DNA: TGTGCCAGCAAAGGACAGGGGGGTGAGGAGCCCCAGCATTTT. V is TRBV6-1 and J is TRBJ1-5, with 10 nucleotides matching TRBD1. V dropped 7 bases and J dropped 8; count of bases not matched to a gene: 8. Germline CDR1 reads MNHNS; CDR2 reads SASEGT. This CDR3 has 14 residues.

In this sample, this clone turned up a few times. The rearrangement joins TRBV7-6 to TRBJ1-6, with a weak D call TRBD1 (5 bases). V was shortened by 7 bases and J by 7 bases, with 14 bases between the two germline ends. Germline values: CDR1 SGHVS, CDR2 FNYEAQ. This CDR3 has 14 amino acids. The chain's CDR3 is CASTQGGPNSPLHF. As DNA, the CDR3 is TGTGCCAGCACTCAGGGAGGCCCCAATTCACCCCTCCACTTT.

The rearrangement uses TRBV28 and TRBJ1-2, with D unclear. V was trimmed by 8 bases and J by 0 bases, leaving 16 bases between them. CDR1 is MDHEN, CDR2 SYDVKM, per germline. The CDR3 extends over 15 amino acids. The CDR3 DNA sequence: TGTGCCAGCTGCCCTGTGTCGCAGTCTAACTATGGCTACACCTTC. Its protein product is CASCPVSQSNYGYTF.

This sequence joins TRBV28 and TRBJ2-1, with 8 nucleotides matching TRBD2. The germline V gene encodes CDR1 MDHEN and CDR2 SYDVKM. The CDR3 has 16 amino acids. J gave up 1 base and V 5 bases, and 7 bases lay outside the gene matches. The CDR3 DNA follows: TGTGCCAGCAGTGTGACTAGCGCGGTATCCTACAATGAGCAGTTCTTC. The encoded protein is CASSVTSAVSYNEQFF.

The chain couples TRBV18 to TRBJ2-5, with a weak D call TRBD2 (5 bases). V was shortened by 3 bases and J by 4 bases, with 9 bases between the two germline ends. CDR1 and CDR2 from the germline V gene are KGHSH and LQKENI. This CDR3 contains 13 residues. The CDR3 is CASSPGSPETQYF. CDR3 nucleotides: TGTGCCAGCTCACCGGGGAGCCCAGAGACCCAGTACTTC.